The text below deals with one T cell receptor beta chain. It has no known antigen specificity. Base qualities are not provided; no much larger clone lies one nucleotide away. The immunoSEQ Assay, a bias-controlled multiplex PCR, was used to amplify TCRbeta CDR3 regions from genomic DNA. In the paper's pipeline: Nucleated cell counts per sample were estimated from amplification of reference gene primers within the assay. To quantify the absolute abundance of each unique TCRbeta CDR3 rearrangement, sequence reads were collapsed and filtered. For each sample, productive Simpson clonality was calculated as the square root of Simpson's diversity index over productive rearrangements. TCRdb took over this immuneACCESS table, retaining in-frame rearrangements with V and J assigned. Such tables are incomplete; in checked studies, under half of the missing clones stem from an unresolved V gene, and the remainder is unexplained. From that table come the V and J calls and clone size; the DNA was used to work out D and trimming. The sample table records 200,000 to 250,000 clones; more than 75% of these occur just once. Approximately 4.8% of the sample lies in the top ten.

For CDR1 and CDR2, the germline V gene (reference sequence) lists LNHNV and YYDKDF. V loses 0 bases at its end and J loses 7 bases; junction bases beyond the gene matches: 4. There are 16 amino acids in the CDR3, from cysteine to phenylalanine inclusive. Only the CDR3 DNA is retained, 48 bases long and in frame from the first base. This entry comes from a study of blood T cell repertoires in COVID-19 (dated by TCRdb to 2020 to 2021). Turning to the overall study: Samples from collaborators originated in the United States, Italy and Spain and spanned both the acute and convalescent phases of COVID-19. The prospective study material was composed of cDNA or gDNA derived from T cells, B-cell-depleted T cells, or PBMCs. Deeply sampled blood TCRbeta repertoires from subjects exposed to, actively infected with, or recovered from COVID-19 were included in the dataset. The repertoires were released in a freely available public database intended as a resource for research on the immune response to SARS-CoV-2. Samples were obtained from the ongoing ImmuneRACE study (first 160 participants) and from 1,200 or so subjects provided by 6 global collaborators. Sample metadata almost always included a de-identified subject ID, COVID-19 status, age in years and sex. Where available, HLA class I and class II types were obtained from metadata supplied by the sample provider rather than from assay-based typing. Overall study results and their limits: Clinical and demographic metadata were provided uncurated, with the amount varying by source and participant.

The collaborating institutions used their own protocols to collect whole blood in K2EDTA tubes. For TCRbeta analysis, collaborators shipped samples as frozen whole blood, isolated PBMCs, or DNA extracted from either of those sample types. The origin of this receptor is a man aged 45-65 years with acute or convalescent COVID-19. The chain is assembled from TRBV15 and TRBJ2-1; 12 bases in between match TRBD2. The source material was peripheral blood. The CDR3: CATSRDRTSGGNEQFF. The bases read TGTGCCACCAGCAGAGATCGCACTAGCGGGGGGAATGAGCAGTTCTTC.